The 29 T cell receptor beta chains given below trace back to one sample, sequenced in a study of T cell responses to AZD1222 COVID-19 vaccine. Only in-frame clones appear in the TCRdb table, and some are missing; sequencing was by immunoSEQ multiplex PCR. The table lists about 190,000 clones, approximately 90% of them singletons. Specimen: peripheral blood, collected on day 0 of AZD1222 vaccination. The origin of the receptors is an adult in good health.

The CDR3 DNA reads TGTGCCAGTAGTGCAGGGGGCAAACCTACCTACGAGCAGTACTTC. This codes for CASSAGGKPTYEQYF. The chain couples TRBV19 to TRBJ2-7, with TRBD1 matching over 8 bases. Germline V gives CDR1 LNHDA, CDR2 SQIVND (reference sequence). This CDR3 is built from 15 residues. V lost 5 bases, J lost 2 bases, and 8 bases stayed unmatched.

The chain is built from TRBV11-2 and TRBJ1-1, with 9 bases aligning to TRBD1. Germline lookup yields CDR1 SGHAT and CDR2 FQNNGV. J was trimmed by 3 bases and V by 6 bases; bases with no gene match: 5. The CDR3 runs to 14 residues. The CDR3 bases are TGTGCCAGCAGAAATACAGGGGGCCACACTGAAGCTTTCTTT. Residues: CASRNTGGHTEAFF.

This chain uses TRBV9 with TRBJ2-7, with D maybe TRBD2 (6 bases). Trimming cost V 4 bases and J 7 bases, with 12 bases left between them. Germline V gene data show CDR1 as SGDLS and CDR2 as YYNGEE. This CDR3 region has 12 residues. As DNA, the CDR3 is TGTGCCAGCAGCACCGGGGGTTTTGAGCAGTACTTC. Translation gives CASSTGGFEQYF.

This clone was detected a few times. The rearrangement joins TRBV2 to TRBJ2-7; the match to TRBD2 covers 11 bases. The length of the CDR3 is 18 residues. Per germline, CDR1 SNHLY and CDR2 FYNNEI. V lost 0 bases to trimming and J lost 0 bases; unmatched junction nucleotides: 7. CDR3 nucleotides: TGTGCCAGCAGTGAAGCGGCTAGCGGGGGGACCGGCTCCTACGAGCAGTACTTC. Translated, it gives CASSEAASGGTGSYEQYF.

The chain uses TRBV27 and TRBJ1-5, with 9 positions matching TRBD1. V was pared by 7 bases and J by 7 bases, with 8 bases of the junction left unmatched. The CDR3 sequence is 14 residues long. Germline assignment: CDR1 MNHEY and CDR2 SMNVEV (reference sequence). This chain's CDR3 is CASTKTGGSQPQHF. Here the CDR3 DNA reads TGTGCCAGCACCAAAACAGGGGGCAGCCAGCCCCAGCATTTT.

This clone has a single count. V gene TRBV5-4 combines with J gene TRBJ2-7; D uncertain. Trimming took 0 bases from V and 10 from J, leaving 14 bases between them. Germline values: CDR1 SGHNT, CDR2 YYREEE (reference sequence). This CDR3 has 13 amino acids. The CDR3 bases are TGTGCCAGCAGCTTGGACGCATCACTGGAACAGTACGTC. Protein sequence: CASSLDASLEQYV.

The rearrangement uses TRBV3-1 (or the pseudogene TRBV3-2) and TRBJ1-1; a possible D gene is TRBD1 (5 bases). The length of the CDR3 is 15 residues. V was pared by 1 base and J by 0 bases, with 9 bases between. Germline V CDR1 and CDR2: LGHDT, YNNKEL (reference sequence). This CDR3 reads CASSQGAGMNTEAFF. The CDR3, as DNA: TGTGCCAGCAGCCAAGGGGCAGGGATGAACACTGAAGCTTTCTTT.

The chain has TRBV19 and TRBJ2-1, with D uncertain. V was shortened by 7 bases and J by 12 bases, with 22 bases between the two germline ends. The length of the CDR3 is 14 residues. The germline V gene encodes CDR1 LNHDA and CDR2 SQIVND (reference sequence). This chain's CDR3 is CASTPQATAGWQFF. Written as DNA, the CDR3 is TGTGCCAGTACCCCCCAGGCTACTGCTGGGTGGCAGTTCTTC.

The chain uses TRBV11-2 and TRBJ1-2, with TRBD1 matching 7 bases. The V and J ends lost 3 bases and 5 bases, in that order; junction bases with no gene match: 6. Germline lookup yields CDR1 SGHAT and CDR2 FQNNGV. The CDR3 runs to 14 residues. The CDR3 region has the DNA TGTGCCAGCAGCTTTACAGGGGCGGGATATGGCTACACCTTC. This codes for CASSFTGAGYGYTF.

This chain uses TRBV4-2 with TRBJ2-1; no reliable D call. V was cut by 4 bases and J by 1 base, with 20 bases left in between. Germline V gene data show CDR1 as LGHNA and CDR2 as YNFKEQ. The CDR3 runs to 18 residues. As DNA, the CDR3 is TGTGCCAGCAGCCCCCGGGCCGTAACGGCGACGTCCTACAATGAGCAGTTCTTC. It encodes CASSPRAVTATSYNEQFF.

This clone was observed once. This chain links TRBV25-1 with TRBJ2-1, with D possibly TRBD2 on 6 matching bases. The CDR3 contains 15 residues. CDR1 is MGHDK, CDR2 SYGVNS, per germline. Trimming pared 4 bases from V and 5 bases from J, leaving 15 bases between. The DNA of the CDR3 is TGTGCCAGCAGTGGTGCCTTAGCGGAGAACAATGAGCAGTTCTTC. Its protein is CASSGALAENNEQFF.

The chain links TRBV7-3 to TRBJ2-1; the D call may be TRBD1 or TRBD2 (6 bases each). V lost 4 bases and J lost 5, with 12 bases in between. This CDR3 contains 14 residues. Germline V gives CDR1 SGHTA, CDR2 FQGTGA. CDR3 nucleotides: TGTGCCAGCAGCTCCTCGGGGGCCCACAATGAGCAGTTCTTC. It yields the protein CASSSSGAHNEQFF.

The chain couples TRBV28 to TRBJ1-4; D is unresolved. The ends were cut back, 7 bases at V and 8 bases at J, with 14 bases in the middle. Germline CDR1 MDHEN, CDR2 SYDVKM. The CDR3 covers 13 residues. Here the CDR3 DNA reads TGTGCCAGCAACCCTGGCAAGGAGGAAAAACTGTTTTTT. Amino acids: CASNPGKEEKLFF.

The gene calls are TRBV7-2 and TRBJ1-5; tentatively, D is TRBD1 (6 bases). Germline CDR1 SGHTA, CDR2 FQGNSA. Trimming took 3 bases from V and 0 from J, leaving 18 bases between them. The CDR3 is made up of 18 amino acids. The CDR3 DNA is TGTGCCAGCAGCTTTTTTGTGGGGGGCGCCGGTAGCAATCAGCCCCAGCATTTT. It encodes CASSFFVGGAGSNQPQHF.

This clone was seen a single time. This chain connects TRBV28 to TRBJ1-4; TRBD1 might be the D (5 bases). Germline V CDR1 and CDR2: MDHEN, SYDVKM. The germline V and J ends were trimmed by 5 bases and 5 bases, with 18 bases remaining between them. This CDR3 has 16 amino acids. The chain's CDR3 is CASSRGGAGRNEKLFF. DNA of the CDR3: TGTGCCAGCAGTCGGGGAGGGGCAGGCCGAAATGAAAAACTGTTTTTT. The whole variable domain, filled in from reference TRBV28 and TRBJ1-4, reads DVKVTQSSRYLVKRTGEKVFLECVQDMDHENMFWYRQDPGLGLRLIYFSYDVKMKEKGDIPEGYSVSREKKERFSLILESASTNQTSMYLCASSRGGAGRNEKLFFGSGTQLSVL.

The chain has TRBV9 and TRBJ2-5, with D unclear. The CDR3 spans 14 residues. The V gene's germline CDR1 is SGDLS and CDR2 YYNGEE. V dropped 0 bases and J dropped 5 bases, with 11 bases sitting between them. The CDR3 region has the DNA TGTGCCAGCAGCGTAGGGATGGCCGGTGAGACCCAGTACTTC. Its translation: CASSVGMAGETQYF.

V usage is TRBV29-1 and J usage is TRBJ2-3; TRBD1 is a possible D gene (6 bases). V was shortened by 0 bases and J by 0 bases, with 25 bases between the two germline ends. CDR3 length equals 20 residues. Germline V gene sequence: CDR1 SQVTM, CDR2 ANQGSEA. CDR3 coding DNA: TGCAGCGTTGAAGACCACACCAGGGGCCGAGGACGACCTAGCACAGATACGCAGTATTTT. This gives the protein CSVEDHTRGRGRPSTDTQYF.

The genes are TRBV2 and TRBJ2-7; TRBD1 is a possible D gene (6 bases). Between the trimmed V and J ends, which lost 3 bases and 6 bases, there was a span of 21 bases. The germline V gene has CDR1 SNHLY and CDR2 FYNNEI. The CDR3 loop spans 16 amino acids. CDR3 sequence (DNA): TGTGCCAGCAGTGATCGGACAGACCCCGACCGGGGCGAGCAGTACTTC. Translating gives CASSDRTDPDRGEQYF.

Notes on this clone: Compared with germline, one end of the junction differs, possibly owing to a read error. The CDR3 DNA is TGTGCCAGCAGCCAAGATCTGCAAGGGACCCAGTACTTC. Its translation is CASSQDLQGTQYF. This chain links TRBV3-1 (or the pseudogene TRBV3-2) with TRBJ2-5, with D uncertain. Germline loops: CDR1 LGHDT, CDR2 YNNKEL (reference sequence). CDR3 length: 13 amino acids.

This chain's CDR3 is CASGLWGRGGEQFF. DNA for the CDR3: TGTGCTAGTGGTTTGTGGGGGCGGGGAGGTGAGCAGTTCTTC. The chain carries TRBV12-5 and TRBJ2-1; D may match TRBD1 or TRBD2 (6 bases each). This CDR3 is 14 amino acids long. Germline CDR1 is LGHNT and CDR2 is FRNRAP. Trimming removed 2 bases at V and 9 bases at J, with 14 bases between.

The chain recombines TRBV10-2 with TRBJ2-3; 8 bases align to TRBD1. There are 13 residues in the CDR3. V was pared by 0 bases and J by 8 bases, with 1 base of the junction left unmatched. Germline CDR1 is WSHSY and CDR2 is SAAADI. The CDR3 DNA is TGCGCCAGCAGTGAGTCGACAGGGGCTACGCAGTATTTT. It yields the protein CASSESTGATQYF.

This CDR3 reads CASSPTLDGYSNQPQHF. The CDR3, as DNA: TGTGCCAGTAGTCCGACCTTGGACGGCTATAGCAATCAGCCCCAGCATTTT. The chain uses TRBV19 and TRBJ1-5, with D hard to call. The CDR3 spans 17 residues. Trimming pared 5 bases from V and 0 bases from J, leaving 17 bases between. From germline, CDR1 is LNHDA and CDR2 SQIVND (reference sequence). Full variable domain (remainder filled in from reference TRBV19 and TRBJ1-5): DGGITQSPKYLFRKEGQNVTLSCEQNLNHDAMYWYRQDPGQGLRLIYYSQIVNDFQKGDIAEGYSVSREKKESFPLTVTSAQKNPTAFYLCASSPTLDGYSNQPQHFGDGTRLSIL.

Here the CDR3 DNA reads TGTGCCAGCAGTGGCCGGGTAAGCGTTAGCAATCAGCCCCAGCATTTT. It yields the protein CASSGRVSVSNQPQHF. The rearrangement links TRBV2 to TRBJ1-5; D ambiguous. There are 16 residues in the CDR3. Trimming stripped 4 bases from V and 0 bases from J, with 13 bases between. Germline CDR1 SNHLY, CDR2 FYNNEI. Complete variable domain (other parts from reference TRBV2 and TRBJ1-5): EPEVTQTPSHQVTQMGQEVILRCVPISNHLYFYWYRQILGQKVEFLVSFYNNEISEKSEIFDDQFSVERPDGSNFTLKIRSTKLEDSAMYFCASSGRVSVSNQPQHFGDGTRLSIL.

The V call is TRBV27, the J call TRBJ1-4; 11 bases line up with TRBD1. The CDR3 has 14 amino acids. Trimming cost V 4 bases and J 5 bases; bases outside gene matches: 0. Looked up from germline, CDR1 is MNHEY and CDR2 is SMNVEV (reference sequence). The CDR3 DNA reads TGTGCCAGCAGTTGGGACAGGGGGAATGAAAAACTGTTTTTT. This sequence encodes CASSWDRGNEKLFF.

The CDR3 sequence: CATWDSYGYTF. The CDR3 nucleotides are TGTGCCACATGGGACAGCTATGGCTACACCTTC. This rearrangement joins TRBV5-4 to TRBJ1-2; TRBD1 matches 7 bases. This CDR3 has 11 residues. The V gene end was trimmed by 9 bases and the J gene end by 4 bases; junction bases not matched to a gene: 3. Germline V CDR1 and CDR2: SGHNT, YYREEE (reference sequence).

The DNA for the CDR3 is TGTGCCAGCAGCCGTGGGGGAGCTAATGAAAAACTGTTTTTT. Translated, it gives CASSRGGANEKLFF. The rearrangement joins TRBV4-2 to TRBJ1-4, with a weak D call TRBD1 (5 bases). This CDR3 has 14 residues. The V gene's germline CDR1 is LGHNA and CDR2 YNFKEQ. V lost 4 bases and J lost 3, with 9 bases in between.

This sequence joins TRBV12-3 or TRBV12-4 and TRBJ2-3; unclear D gene. V was trimmed by 3 bases and J by 1 base, leaving 5 bases between them. The CDR3 covers 13 residues. CDR3 in amino acids: CASSFIGTDTQYF. The CDR3 nucleotides read TGTGCCAGCAGTTTCATCGGCACAGATACGCAGTATTTT.

The V call is TRBV4-3, the J call TRBJ2-3; D unclear. The CDR3 has 17 amino acids. CDR1 is LGHNA and CDR2 is YSLEER in the germline V gene. Trimming took 0 bases from V and 0 from J, leaving 13 bases between them. CDR3 bases: TGCGCCAGCAGCCAAGATTGGAATGAAATTAGCACAGATACGCAGTATTTT. It translates to CASSQDWNEISTDTQYF.

The rearrangement joins TRBV5-6 to TRBJ1-3, with D uncertain. V shed 4 bases and J shed 3 bases, with 14 bases lying between them. The germline gives CDR1 SGHDT, CDR2 YYEEEE. The CDR3 contains 15 residues. The CDR3 DNA sequence: TGTGCCAGCAGCGGCAGTACAGAGGGTGGAAACACCATATATTTT. This gives the protein CASSGSTEGGNTIYF.